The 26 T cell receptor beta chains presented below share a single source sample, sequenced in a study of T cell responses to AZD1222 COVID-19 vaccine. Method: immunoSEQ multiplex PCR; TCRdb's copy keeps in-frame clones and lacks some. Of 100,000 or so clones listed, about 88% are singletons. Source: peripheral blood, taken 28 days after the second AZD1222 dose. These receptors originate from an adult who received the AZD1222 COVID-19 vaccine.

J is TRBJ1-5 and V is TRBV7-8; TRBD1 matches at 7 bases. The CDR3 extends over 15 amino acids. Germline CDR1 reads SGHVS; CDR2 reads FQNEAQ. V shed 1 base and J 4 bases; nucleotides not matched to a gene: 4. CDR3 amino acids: CASSLGQGRNQPQHF. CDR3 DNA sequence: TGTGCCAGCAGCTTAGGACAGGGTCGTAATCAGCCCCAGCATTTT.

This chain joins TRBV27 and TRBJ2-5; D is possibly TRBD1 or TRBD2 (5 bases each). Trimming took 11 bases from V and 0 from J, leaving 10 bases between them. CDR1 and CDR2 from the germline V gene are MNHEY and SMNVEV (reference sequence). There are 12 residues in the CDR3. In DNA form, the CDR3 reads TGTGCCGTCAGGGACCACCAAGAGACCCAGTACTTC. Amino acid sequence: CAVRDHQETQYF.

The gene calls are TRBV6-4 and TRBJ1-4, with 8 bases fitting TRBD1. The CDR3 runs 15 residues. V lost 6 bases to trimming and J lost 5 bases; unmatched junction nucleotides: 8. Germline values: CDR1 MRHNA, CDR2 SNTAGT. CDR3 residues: CASRPSGQANEKLFF. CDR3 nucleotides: TGTGCCAGCAGGCCATCGGGACAGGCGAATGAAAAACTGTTTTTT.

The DNA for the CDR3 is TGTGCCAGCAGTTACCTAGATAGCAATCAGCCCCAGCATTTT. Protein product: CASSYLDSNQPQHF. The genes are TRBV6-2 or TRBV6-3 and TRBJ1-5, with no clear D. The CDR3 covers 14 residues. Germline CDR1 and CDR2: MNHEY and SVGEGT. The V end was cut by 2 bases, the J end by 0 bases, with 5 bases between.

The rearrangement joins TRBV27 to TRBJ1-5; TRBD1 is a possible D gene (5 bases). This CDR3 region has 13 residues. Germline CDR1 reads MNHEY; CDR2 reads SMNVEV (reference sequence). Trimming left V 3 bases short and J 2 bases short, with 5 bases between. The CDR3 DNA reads TGTGCCAGCAGTTTCAGGGGCAATCAGCCCCAGCATTTT. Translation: CASSFRGNQPQHF.

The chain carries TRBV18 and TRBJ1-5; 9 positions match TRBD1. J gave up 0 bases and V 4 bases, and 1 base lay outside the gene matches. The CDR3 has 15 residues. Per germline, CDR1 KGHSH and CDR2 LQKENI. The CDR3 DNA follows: TGTGCCAGCTCACGGGACAGGGATAGCAATCAGCCCCAGCATTTT. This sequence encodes CASSRDRDSNQPQHF.

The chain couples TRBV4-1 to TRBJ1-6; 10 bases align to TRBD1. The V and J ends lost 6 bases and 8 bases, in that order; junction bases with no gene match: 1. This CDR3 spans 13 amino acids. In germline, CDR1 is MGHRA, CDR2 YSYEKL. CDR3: CASRGQGHSPLHF. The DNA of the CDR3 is TGCGCCAGCAGGGGACAGGGGCATTCACCCCTCCACTTT.

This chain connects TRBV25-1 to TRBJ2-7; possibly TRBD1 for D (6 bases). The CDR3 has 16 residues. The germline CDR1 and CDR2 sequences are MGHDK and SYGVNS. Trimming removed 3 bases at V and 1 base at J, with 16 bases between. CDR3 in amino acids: CASSDSTRDTSYEQYF. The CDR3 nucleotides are TGTGCCAGCAGTGACTCGACTCGGGACACTTCCTACGAGCAGTACTTC.

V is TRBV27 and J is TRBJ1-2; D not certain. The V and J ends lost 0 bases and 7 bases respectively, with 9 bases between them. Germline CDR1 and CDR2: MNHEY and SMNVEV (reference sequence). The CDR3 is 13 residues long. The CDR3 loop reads CASSLSGNGGYTF. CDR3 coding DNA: TGTGCCAGCAGTTTATCGGGGAATGGTGGCTACACCTTC.

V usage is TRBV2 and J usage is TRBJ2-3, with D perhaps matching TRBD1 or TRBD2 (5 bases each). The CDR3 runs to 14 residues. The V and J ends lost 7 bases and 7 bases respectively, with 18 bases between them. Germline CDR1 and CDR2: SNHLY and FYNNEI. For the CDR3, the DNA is TGTGCCAGCATTGCTGGGACCTCTTTAAATACGCAGTATTTT. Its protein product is CASIAGTSLNTQYF.

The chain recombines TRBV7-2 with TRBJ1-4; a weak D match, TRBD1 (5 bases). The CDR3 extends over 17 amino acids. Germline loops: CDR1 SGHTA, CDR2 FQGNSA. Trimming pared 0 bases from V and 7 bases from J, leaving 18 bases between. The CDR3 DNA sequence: TGTGCCAGCAGCTTAGCACACTTAGCAGGGTCCAGTGAAAAACTGTTTTTT. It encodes CASSLAHLAGSSEKLFF.

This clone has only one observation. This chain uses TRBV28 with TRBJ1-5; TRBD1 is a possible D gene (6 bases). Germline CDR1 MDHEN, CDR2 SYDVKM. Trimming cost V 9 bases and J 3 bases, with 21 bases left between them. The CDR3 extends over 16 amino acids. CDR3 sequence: CASSPGARGFNQPQHF. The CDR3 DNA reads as TGTGCCAGTTCTCCCGGGGCCAGGGGTTTCAATCAGCCCCAGCATTTT.

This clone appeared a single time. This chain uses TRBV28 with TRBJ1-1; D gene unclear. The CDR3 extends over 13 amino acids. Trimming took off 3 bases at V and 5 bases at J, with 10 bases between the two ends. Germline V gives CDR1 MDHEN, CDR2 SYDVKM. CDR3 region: CASSFDGATEAFF. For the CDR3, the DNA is TGTGCCAGCAGTTTTGATGGCGCGACTGAAGCTTTCTTT.

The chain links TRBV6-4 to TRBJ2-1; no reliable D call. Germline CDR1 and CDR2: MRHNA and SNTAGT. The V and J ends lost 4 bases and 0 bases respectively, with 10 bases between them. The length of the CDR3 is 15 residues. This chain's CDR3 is CASSVTVNSYNEQFF. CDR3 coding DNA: TGTGCCAGCAGTGTGACCGTCAACTCCTACAATGAGCAGTTCTTC.

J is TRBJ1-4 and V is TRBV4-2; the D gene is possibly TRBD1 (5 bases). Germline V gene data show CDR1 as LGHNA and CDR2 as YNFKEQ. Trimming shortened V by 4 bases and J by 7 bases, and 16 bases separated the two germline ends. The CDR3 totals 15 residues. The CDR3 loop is CASSPAGGWSEKLFF. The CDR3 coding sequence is TGTGCCAGCAGCCCGGCCGGGGGTTGGAGTGAAAAACTGTTTTTT.

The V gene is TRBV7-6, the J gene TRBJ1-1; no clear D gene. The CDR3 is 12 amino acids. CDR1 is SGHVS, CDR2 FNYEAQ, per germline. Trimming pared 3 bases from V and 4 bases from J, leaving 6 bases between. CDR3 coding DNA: TGTGCCAGCAGCTTTTCGGGCACTGAAGCTTTCTTT. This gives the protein CASSFSGTEAFF.

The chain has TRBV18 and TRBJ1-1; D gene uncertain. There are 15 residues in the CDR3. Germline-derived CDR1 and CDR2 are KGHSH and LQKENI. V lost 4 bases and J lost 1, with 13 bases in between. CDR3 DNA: TGTGCCAGCTCACGGTCCCAGAAAGGGAACACTGAAGCTTTCTTT. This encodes CASSRSQKGNTEAFF.

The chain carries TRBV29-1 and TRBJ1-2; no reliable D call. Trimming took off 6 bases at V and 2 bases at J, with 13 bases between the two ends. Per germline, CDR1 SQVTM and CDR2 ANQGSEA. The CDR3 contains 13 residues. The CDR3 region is CSVAQRLNYGYTF. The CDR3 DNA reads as TGCAGCGTCGCACAGAGATTGAACTATGGCTACACCTTC.

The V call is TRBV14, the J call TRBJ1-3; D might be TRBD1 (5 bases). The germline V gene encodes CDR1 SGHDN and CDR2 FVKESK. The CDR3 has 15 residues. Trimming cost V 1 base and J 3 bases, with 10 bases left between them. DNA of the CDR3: TGTGCCAGCAGCCAAGTCGCGGGACTTGGAAACACCATATATTTT. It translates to CASSQVAGLGNTIYF.

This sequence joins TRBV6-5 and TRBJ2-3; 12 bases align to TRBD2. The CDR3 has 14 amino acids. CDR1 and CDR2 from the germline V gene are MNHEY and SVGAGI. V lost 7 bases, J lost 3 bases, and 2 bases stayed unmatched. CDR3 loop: CASTSGGATDTQYF. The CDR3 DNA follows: TGTGCCAGCACTAGCGGGGGGGCTACAGATACGCAGTATTTT.

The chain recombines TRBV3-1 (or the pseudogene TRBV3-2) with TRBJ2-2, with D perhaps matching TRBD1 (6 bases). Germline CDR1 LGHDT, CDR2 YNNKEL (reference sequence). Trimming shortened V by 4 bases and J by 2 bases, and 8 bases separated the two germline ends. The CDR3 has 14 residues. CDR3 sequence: CASSLQGNTGELFF. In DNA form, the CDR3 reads TGTGCCAGCAGCCTACAGGGAAACACCGGGGAGCTGTTTTTT.

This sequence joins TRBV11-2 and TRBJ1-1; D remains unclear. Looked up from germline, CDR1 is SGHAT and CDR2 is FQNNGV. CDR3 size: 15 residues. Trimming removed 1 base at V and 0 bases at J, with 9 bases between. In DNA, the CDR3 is TGTGCCAGCAGCTTAGTACCGGGTTTGAACACTGAAGCTTTCTTT. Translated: CASSLVPGLNTEAFF.

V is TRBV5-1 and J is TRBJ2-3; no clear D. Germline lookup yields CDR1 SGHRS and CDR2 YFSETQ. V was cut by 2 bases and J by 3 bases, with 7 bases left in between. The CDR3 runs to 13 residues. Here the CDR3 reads CASSLIGTDTQYF. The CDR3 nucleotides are TGCGCCAGCAGCTTAATCGGGACAGATACGCAGTATTTT.

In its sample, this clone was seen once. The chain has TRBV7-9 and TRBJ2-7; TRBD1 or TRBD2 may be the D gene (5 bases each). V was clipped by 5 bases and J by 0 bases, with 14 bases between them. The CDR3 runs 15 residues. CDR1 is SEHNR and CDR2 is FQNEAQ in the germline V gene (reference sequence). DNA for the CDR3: TGTGCCAGCAGCCTAACCGGGACGAGCTCCTACGAGCAGTACTTC. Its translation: CASSLTGTSSYEQYF.

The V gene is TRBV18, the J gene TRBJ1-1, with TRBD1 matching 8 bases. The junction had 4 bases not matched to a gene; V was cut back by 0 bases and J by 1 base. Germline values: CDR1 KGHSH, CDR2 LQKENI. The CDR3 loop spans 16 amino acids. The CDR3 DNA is TGTGCCAGCTCACCACCGGCAGGGGGCTCGAACACTGAAGCTTTCTTT. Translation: CASSPPAGGSNTEAFF.

The CDR3 reads CASRLLGANTEAFF. The CDR3 nucleotides read TGTGCCAGCAGGTTACTCGGAGCAAACACTGAAGCTTTCTTT. The chain joins TRBV3-1 (or the pseudogene TRBV3-2) to TRBJ1-1; no definite D call. Germline loops: CDR1 LGHDT, CDR2 YNNKEL (reference sequence). The ends were cut back, 6 bases at V and 2 bases at J, with 13 bases in the middle. The CDR3 has 14 amino acids.